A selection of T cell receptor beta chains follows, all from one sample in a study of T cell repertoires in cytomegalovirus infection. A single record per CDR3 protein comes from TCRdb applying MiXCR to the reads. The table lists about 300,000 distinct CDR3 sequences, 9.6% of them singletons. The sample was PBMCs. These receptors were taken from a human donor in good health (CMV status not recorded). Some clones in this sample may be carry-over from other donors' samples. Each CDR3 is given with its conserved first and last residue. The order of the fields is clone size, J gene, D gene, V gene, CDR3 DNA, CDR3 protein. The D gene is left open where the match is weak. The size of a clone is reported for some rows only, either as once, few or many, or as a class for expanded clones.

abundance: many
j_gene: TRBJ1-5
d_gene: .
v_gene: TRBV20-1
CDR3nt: TGCAGTGCTAGAGATTTAATGAGTCGTCAGATGAATCAGCCCCAGCATTTT
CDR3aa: CSARDLMSRQMNQPQHF

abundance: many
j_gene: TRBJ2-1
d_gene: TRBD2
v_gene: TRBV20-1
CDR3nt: TGCAGTGCTAGAACCCAGGGAGGGAACACCTACAATGAGCAGTTCTTC
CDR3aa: CSARTQGGNTYNEQFF

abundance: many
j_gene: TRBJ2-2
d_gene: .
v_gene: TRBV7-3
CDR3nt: TGTGCCAGCAGCCCAACCGGGACCAACACCGGGGAGCTGTTTTTT
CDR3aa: CASSPTGTNTGELFF

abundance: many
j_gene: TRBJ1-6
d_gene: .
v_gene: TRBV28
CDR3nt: TGTGCCAGCTGCTTCTCCGGGTATAATTCACCCCTCCACTTT
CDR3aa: CASCFSGYNSPLHF

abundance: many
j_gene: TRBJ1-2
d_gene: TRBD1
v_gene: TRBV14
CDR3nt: TGCCGTAGGAGGGGGCATCTCTATGGCTACACCTTC
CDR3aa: CRRRGHLYGYTF

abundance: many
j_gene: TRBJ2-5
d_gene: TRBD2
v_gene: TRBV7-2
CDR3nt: TGTGCCAGCAGCTTAGCGCCAAGCGGGGGATCAGAGACCCAGTACTTC
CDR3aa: CASSLAPSGGSETQYF

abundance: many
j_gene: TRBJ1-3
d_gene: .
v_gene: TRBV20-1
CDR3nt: TGCAGTGCTAGAGATCAGACTTCTGGAAACACCATATATTTT
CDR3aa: CSARDQTSGNTIYF

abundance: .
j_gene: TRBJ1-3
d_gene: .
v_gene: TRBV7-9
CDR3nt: TGTGCCAGCACCTTTGCAGGGAGTGGAAACACCATATATTTT
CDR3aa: CASTFAGSGNTIYF

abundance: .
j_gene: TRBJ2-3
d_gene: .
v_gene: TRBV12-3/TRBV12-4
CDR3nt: TGTGCCAGCAGTTTTCCGCGTCTCACAGATACGCAGTATTTT
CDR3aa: CASSFPRLTDTQYF

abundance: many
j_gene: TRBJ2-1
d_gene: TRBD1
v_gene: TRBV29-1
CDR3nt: TGCAGCGTCTGGGACAGTCAGTTCTTC
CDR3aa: CSVWDSQFF

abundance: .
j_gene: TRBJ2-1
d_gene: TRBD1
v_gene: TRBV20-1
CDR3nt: TGCAGTGCTAGAGATGGGGACAGGGGGCCCGGTGAGCAGTTCTTC
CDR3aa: CSARDGDRGPGEQFF

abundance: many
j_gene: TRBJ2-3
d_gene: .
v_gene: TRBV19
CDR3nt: TGTGCCAGTAGCCGGGGCAGGGACGGGGGCACAGATACGCAGTATTTT
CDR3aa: CASSRGRDGGTDTQYF

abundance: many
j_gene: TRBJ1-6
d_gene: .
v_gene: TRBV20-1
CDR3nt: TGCAGTGCTAGTACTGTGTTAGCGTATAATTCACCCCTCCACTTT
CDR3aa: CSASTVLAYNSPLHF

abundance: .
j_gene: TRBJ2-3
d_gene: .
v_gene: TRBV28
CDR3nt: TGTGCCAGCAGTTCAAAGGAGGCGGATACGCAGTATTTT
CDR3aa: CASSSKEADTQYF

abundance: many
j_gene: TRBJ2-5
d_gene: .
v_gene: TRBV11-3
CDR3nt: TGTGCCAGCAGCTCCGGGGGTGGGGCTCGAGAGACCCAGTACTTC
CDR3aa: CASSSGGGARETQYF

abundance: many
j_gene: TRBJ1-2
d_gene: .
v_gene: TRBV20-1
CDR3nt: TGCAGTGCTAGAGATGGGGCCGGGGGGATGAACTATGGCTACACCTTC
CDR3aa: CSARDGAGGMNYGYTF

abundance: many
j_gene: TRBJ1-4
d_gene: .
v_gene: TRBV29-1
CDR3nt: TGCAGCGTTGAAGATAGAACAGGGACGGATGAAAAACTGTTTTTT
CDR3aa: CSVEDRTGTDEKLFF

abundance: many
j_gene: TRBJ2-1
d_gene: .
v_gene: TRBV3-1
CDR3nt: TGTGCCAGCAGCCAAGGGACTTGGACCAATGAGCAGTTCTTC
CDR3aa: CASSQGTWTNEQFF

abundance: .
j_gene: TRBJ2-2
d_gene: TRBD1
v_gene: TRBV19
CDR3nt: TGTGCCACCCCCTCGACAGGGCACACCGGGGAGCTGTTTTTT
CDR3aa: CATPSTGHTGELFF

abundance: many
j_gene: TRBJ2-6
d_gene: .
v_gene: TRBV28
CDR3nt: TGTGCCAGCAGCCTTGACACATCAGGGGCCAACGTCCTGACTTTC
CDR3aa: CASSLDTSGANVLTF